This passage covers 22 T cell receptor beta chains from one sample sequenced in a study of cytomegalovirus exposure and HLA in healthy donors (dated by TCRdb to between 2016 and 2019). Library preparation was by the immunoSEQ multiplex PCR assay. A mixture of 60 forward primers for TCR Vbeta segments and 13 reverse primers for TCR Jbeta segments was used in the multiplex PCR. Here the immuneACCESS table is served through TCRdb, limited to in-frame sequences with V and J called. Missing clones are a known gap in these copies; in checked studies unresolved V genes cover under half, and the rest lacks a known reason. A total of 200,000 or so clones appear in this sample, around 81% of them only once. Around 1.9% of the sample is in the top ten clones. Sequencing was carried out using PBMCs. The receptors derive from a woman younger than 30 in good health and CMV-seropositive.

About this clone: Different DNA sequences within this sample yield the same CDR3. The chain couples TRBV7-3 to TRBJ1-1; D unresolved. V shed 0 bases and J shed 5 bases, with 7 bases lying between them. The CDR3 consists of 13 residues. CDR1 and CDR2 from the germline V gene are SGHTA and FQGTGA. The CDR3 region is CASSLTAGTEAFF. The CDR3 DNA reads TGTGCCAGCAGCTTAACGGCGGGAACTGAAGCTTTCTTT.

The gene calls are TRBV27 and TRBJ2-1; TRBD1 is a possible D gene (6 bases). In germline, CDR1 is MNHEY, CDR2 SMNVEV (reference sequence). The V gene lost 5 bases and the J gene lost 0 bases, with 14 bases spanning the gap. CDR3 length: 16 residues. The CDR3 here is CASSTRQEFSYNEQFF. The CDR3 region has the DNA TGTGCCAGCAGTACCAGACAGGAGTTCTCCTACAATGAGCAGTTCTTC.

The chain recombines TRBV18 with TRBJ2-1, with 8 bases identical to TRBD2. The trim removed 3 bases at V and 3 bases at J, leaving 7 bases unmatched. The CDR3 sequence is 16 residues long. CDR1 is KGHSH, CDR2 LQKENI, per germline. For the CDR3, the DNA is TGTGCCAGCTCACCTACGGGGGGGGGATTCTACAATGAGCAGTTCTTC. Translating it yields CASSPTGGGFYNEQFF.

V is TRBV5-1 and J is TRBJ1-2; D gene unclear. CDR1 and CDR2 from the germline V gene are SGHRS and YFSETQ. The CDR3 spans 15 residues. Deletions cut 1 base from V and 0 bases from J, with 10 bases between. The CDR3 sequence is CASSLSTHTNYGYTF. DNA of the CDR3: TGCGCCAGCAGCTTGAGTACCCACACTAACTATGGCTACACCTTC.

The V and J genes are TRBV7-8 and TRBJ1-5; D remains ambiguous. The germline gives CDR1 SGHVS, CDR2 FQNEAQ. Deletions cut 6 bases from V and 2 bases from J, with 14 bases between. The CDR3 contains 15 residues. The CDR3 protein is CASRRERVGNQPQHF. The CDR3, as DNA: TGTGCCAGCAGGAGGGAGAGAGTGGGCAATCAGCCCCAGCATTTT.

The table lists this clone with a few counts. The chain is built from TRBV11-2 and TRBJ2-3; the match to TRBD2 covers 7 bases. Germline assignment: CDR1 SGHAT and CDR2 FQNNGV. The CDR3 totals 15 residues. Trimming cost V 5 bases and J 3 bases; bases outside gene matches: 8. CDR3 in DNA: TGTGCCAGCAGCATCGGTCGCGGGGGTACAGATACGCAGTATTTT. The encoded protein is CASSIGRGGTDTQYF.

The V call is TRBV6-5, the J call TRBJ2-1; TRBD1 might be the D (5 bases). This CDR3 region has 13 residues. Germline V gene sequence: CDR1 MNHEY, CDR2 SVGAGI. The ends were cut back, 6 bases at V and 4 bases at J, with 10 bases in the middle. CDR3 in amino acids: CASSVSGYNEQFF. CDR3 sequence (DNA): TGTGCCAGCAGCGTTTCAGGGTACAATGAGCAGTTCTTC.

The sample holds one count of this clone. The CDR3 DNA is TGTGCCAGCTCACCACAGTCAACTAGGCGGGATGCGTACTTC. Protein sequence: CASSPQSTRRDAYF. This sequence joins TRBV18 and TRBJ2-7, with D possibly TRBD2 on 6 matching bases. This CDR3 is built from 14 residues. Trimming took 1 base from V and 12 from J, leaving 19 bases between them. Germline assignment: CDR1 KGHSH and CDR2 LQKENI.

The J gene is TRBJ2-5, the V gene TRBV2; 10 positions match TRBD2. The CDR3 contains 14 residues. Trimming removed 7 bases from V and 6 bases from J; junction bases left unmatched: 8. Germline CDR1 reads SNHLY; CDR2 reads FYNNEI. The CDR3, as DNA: TGTGCCAGCACTTGGACTAGCGGCCTGAAGACCCAGTACTTC. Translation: CASTWTSGLKTQYF. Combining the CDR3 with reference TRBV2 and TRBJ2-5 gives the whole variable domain EPEVTQTPSHQVTQMGQEVILRCVPISNHLYFYWYRQILGQKVEFLVSFYNNEISEKSEIFDDQFSVERPDGSNFTLKIRSTKLEDSAMYFCASTWTSGLKTQYFGPGTRLLVL.

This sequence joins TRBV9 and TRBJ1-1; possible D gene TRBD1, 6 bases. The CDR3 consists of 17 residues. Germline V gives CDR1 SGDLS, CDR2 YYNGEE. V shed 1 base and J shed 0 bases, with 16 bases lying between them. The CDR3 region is CASSVTTGRGLNTEAFF. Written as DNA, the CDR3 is TGTGCCAGCAGCGTAACGACAGGTAGGGGTTTGAACACTGAAGCTTTCTTT.

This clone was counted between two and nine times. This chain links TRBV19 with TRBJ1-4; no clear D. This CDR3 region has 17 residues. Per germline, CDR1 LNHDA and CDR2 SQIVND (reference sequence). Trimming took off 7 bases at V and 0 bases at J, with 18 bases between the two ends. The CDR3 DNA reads TGTGCCAGTACCACCCCGCCGGGTTTTACAACTAATGAAAAACTGTTTTTT. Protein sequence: CASTTPPGFTTNEKLFF.

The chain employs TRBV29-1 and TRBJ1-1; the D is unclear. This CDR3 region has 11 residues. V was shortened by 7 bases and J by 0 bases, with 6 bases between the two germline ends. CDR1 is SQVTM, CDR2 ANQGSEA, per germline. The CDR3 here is CSGHMNTEAFF. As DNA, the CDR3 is TGCAGCGGACATATGAACACTGAAGCTTTCTTT.

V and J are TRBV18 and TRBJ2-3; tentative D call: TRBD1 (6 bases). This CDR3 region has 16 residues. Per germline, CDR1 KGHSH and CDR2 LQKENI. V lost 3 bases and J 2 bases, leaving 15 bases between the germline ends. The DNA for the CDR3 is TGTGCCAGCTCACCCCCACAGGGTATATACACAGATACGCAGTATTTT. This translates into CASSPPQGIYTDTQYF.

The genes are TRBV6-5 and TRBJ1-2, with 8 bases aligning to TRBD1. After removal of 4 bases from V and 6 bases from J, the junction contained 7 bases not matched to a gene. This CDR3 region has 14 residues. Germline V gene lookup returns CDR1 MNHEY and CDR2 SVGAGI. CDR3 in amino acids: CASSSDRGLHGYTF. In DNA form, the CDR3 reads TGTGCCAGCAGTTCCGACAGGGGTTTACATGGCTACACCTTC.

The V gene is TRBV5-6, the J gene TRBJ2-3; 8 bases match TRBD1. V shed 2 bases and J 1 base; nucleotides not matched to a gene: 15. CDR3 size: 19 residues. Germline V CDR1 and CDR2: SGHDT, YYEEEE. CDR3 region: CASSFPHGTGHGGTDTQYF. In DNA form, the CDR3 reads TGTGCCAGCAGCTTTCCTCATGGGACAGGCCACGGGGGCACAGATACGCAGTATTTT.

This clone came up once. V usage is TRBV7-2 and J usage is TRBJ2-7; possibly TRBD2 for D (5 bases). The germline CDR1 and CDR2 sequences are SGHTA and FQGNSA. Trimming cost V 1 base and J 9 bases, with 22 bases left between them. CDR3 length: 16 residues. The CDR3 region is CASSLGAGHLILGQYF. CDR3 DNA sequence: TGTGCCAGCAGCTTAGGTGCGGGCCACTTGATCCTAGGGCAGTACTTC.

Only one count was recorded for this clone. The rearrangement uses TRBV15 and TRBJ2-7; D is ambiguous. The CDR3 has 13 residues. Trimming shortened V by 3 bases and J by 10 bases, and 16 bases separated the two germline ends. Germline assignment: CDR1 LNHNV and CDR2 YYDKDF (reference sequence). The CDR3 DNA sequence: TGTGCCACCAGCAGCACACTGCACGGTGAACAGTACGTC. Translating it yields CATSSTLHGEQYV.

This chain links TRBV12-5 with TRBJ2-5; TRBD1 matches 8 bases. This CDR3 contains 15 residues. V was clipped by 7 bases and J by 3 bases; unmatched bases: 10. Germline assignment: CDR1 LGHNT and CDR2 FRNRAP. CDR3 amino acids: CASDSGPTGEETQYF. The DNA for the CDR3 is TGTGCTAGTGATTCCGGGCCGACAGGGGAAGAGACCCAGTACTTC.

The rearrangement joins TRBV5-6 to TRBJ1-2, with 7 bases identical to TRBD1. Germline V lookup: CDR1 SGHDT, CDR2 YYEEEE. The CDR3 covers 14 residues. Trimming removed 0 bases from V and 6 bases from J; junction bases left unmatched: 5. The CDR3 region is CASSLVRGIDGYTF. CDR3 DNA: TGTGCCAGCAGCTTGGTCAGGGGGATCGATGGCTACACCTTC.

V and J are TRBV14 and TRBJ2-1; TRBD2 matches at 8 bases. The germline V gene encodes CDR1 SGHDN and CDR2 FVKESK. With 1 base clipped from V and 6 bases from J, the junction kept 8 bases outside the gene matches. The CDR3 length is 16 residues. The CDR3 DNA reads TGTGCCAGCAGCCAAGGTTACGGGGGGGCCCGCAATGAGCAGTTCTTC. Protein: CASSQGYGGARNEQFF. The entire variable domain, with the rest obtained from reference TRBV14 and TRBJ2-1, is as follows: EAGVTQFPSHSVIEKGQTVTLRCDPISGHDNLYWYRRVMGKEIKFLLHFVKESKQDESGMPNNRFLAERTGGTYSTLKVQPAELEDSGVYFCASSQGYGGARNEQFFGPGTRLTVL.

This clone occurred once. The CDR3 reads CASSVGTGGSPLHF. In nucleotides, the CDR3 is TGTGCCAGCAGTGTCGGGACAGGGGGATCACCCCTCCACTTT. V gene TRBV6-1 combines with J gene TRBJ1-6, with 11 bases lining up with TRBD1. The germline V gene has CDR1 MNHNS and CDR2 SASEGT. The CDR3 runs to 14 residues. After removal of 4 bases from V and 10 bases from J, the junction contained 3 bases not matched to a gene.

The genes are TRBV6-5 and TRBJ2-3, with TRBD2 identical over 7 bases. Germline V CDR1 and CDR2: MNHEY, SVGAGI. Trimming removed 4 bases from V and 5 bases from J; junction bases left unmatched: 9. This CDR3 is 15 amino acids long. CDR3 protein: CASSSIAGVIDTQYF. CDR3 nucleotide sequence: TGTGCCAGCAGTTCCATAGCGGGTGTGATAGATACGCAGTATTTT.